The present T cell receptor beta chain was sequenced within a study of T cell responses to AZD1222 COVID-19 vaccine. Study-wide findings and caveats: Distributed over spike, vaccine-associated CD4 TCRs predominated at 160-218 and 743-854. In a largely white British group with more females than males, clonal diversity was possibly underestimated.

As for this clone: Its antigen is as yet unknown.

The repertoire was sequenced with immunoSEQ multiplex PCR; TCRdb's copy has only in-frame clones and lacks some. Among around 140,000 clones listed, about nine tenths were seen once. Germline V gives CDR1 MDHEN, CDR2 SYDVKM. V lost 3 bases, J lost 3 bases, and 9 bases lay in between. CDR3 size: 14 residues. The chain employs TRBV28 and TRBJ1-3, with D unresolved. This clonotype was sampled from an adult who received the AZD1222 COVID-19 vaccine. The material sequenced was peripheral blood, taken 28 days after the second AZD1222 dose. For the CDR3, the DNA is TGTGCCAGCAGTTTGGGAGGATATGGAAACACCATATATTTT. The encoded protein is CASSLGGYGNTIYF.